The 9 T cell receptor beta chains reported below all come from one sample, sequenced in a study of cytomegalovirus exposure and HLA in healthy donors. It was with 60 Vbeta and 13 Jbeta primers that the PCR ran. Data came from immunoSEQ multiplex PCR; TCRdb stores just in-frame clones and leaves some out. The table has 150,000 to 200,000 clones, around four fifths seen once. Sequenced sample: PBMCs. The receptors were sampled from a woman aged 40 to 49 in good health and CMV-seronegative.

This chain links TRBV6-1 with TRBJ2-7, with D possibly being TRBD2 (6 bases). Per the germline V gene, CDR1 is MNHNS and CDR2 is SASEGT. The CDR3 has 12 amino acids. V was shortened by 10 bases and J by 3 bases, with 13 bases between the two germline ends. CDR3 coding DNA: TGTGCCATCCGGACTACCAACTACGAGCAGTACTTC. This encodes CAIRTTNYEQYF.

The chain has TRBV4-3 and TRBJ1-2, with TRBD1 matching 10 bases. This CDR3 is 16 amino acids long. Trimming cost V 1 base and J 2 bases; bases outside gene matches: 4. Germline V gene data show CDR1 as LGHNA and CDR2 as YSLEER. The CDR3 here is CASSQARDRGNYGYTF. The DNA of the CDR3 is TGCGCCAGCAGCCAAGCCCGGGACAGGGGAAACTATGGCTACACCTTC.

This chain joins TRBV30 and TRBJ1-1, with D tentatively TRBD1 (5 bases). The V gene lost 2 bases and the J gene lost 1 base, with 20 bases spanning the gap. The CDR3 has 17 residues. CDR1 is GTSNPN and CDR2 is SVGIG in the germline V gene (reference sequence). CDR3 nucleotide sequence: TGTGCCTGGAGTTATGGCAGGGTAGTTGGACGGAACACTGAAGCTTTCTTT. Translated: CAWSYGRVVGRNTEAFF.

CDR3 in amino acids: CASSIIIAEYNEQFF. The CDR3 DNA follows: TGTGCCAGTAGTATAATAATAGCGGAATACAATGAGCAGTTCTTC. V gene TRBV19 combines with J gene TRBJ2-1; maybe TRBD2 (6 bases). This CDR3 comprises 15 residues. Germline V gene data show CDR1 as LNHDA and CDR2 as SQIVND (reference sequence). Trimming took off 2 bases at V and 4 bases at J, with 12 bases between the two ends.

V and J are TRBV7-2 and TRBJ1-4; D gene uncertain. Germline lookup yields CDR1 SGHTA and CDR2 FQGNSA. Trimming took 5 bases from V and 4 from J, leaving 14 bases between them. The CDR3 is 15 amino acids. The CDR3: CASSTEGGLNEKLFF. The CDR3 nucleotides read TGTGCCAGCAGCACAGAGGGAGGGCTTAATGAAAAACTGTTTTTT.

This CDR3 is CASSLRQGGEETQYF. The DNA for the CDR3 is TGTGCCAGCAGCTTAAGACAGGGTGGTGAAGAGACCCAGTACTTC. The V gene is TRBV5-6, the J gene TRBJ2-5; 7 bases are a match to TRBD1. The CDR3 spans 15 residues. Germline CDR1 is SGHDT and CDR2 is YYEEEE. Trimming took 2 bases from V and 3 from J; bases not matched to a gene: 7.

CDR3 sequence reads: CASSGTPRGGTEAFF. CDR3 sequence (DNA): TGTGCCAGTAGTGGGACTCCTAGGGGGGGGACTGAAGCTTTCTTT. V and J are TRBV19 and TRBJ1-1, with D possibly TRBD1 on 6 matching bases. V shed 5 bases and J shed 5 bases, with 18 bases lying between them. The CDR3 has 15 amino acids. Per the germline V gene, CDR1 is LNHDA and CDR2 is SQIVND (reference sequence).

The chain uses TRBV6-1 and TRBJ1-1; D is undetermined. The CDR3 is made up of 13 amino acids. The V gene lost 7 bases and the J gene lost 1 base, with 10 bases spanning the gap. Germline-derived CDR1 and CDR2 are MNHNS and SASEGT. The CDR3 sequence: CASTMSRNTEAFF. The CDR3 coding sequence is TGTGCCAGCACTATGTCTAGGAACACTGAAGCTTTCTTT.

This chain connects TRBV2 to TRBJ2-4; 9 nucleotides line up with TRBD2. The V gene's germline CDR1 is SNHLY and CDR2 FYNNEI. V was clipped by 6 bases and J by 7 bases; unmatched bases: 10. The CDR3 covers 15 residues. The CDR3 loop reads CASRGASGKDNIQYF. CDR3 bases: TGTGCCAGCAGGGGGGCTAGCGGGAAAGATAACATTCAGTACTTC.